A selection of T cell receptor beta chains follows, all from one sample in a study of CD8 T cells in Susac syndrome. TCRdb analysed the immunoSEQ multiplex PCR reads with MiXCR anew, one entry per CDR3 protein. The repertoire consists of 150,000 to 200,000 distinct CDR3 sequences, with approximately 94% occurring once and the leading ten covering around 0.093%. Sequenced: CD4+ T cells from PBMCs. The receptor source for this set is a human donor with multiple sclerosis. The CDR3 runs from the conserved cysteine through the conserved F or W. The order of the fields is CDR3 DNA, CDR3 protein, V gene, clone size, J gene, D gene. A D gene is named only where the DNA matches it firmly. For some rows the clone size is stated as once, few or many, or as a class when expanded; others skip it.

cdr3_nt: TGTGCCAGCAGCTTGGTAACCACTTCAGAGACCCAGTACTTC
cdr3_aa: CASSLVTTSETQYF
v_call: TRBV5-4
clone_size: -
j_call: TRBJ2-5
d_call: -

cdr3_nt: TGCAGCGTTCGGACAGGGATTAATGGCTACACCTTC
cdr3_aa: CSVRTGINGYTF
v_call: TRBV29-1
clone_size: -
j_call: TRBJ1-2
d_call: TRBD1

cdr3_nt: TGTGCCAGCAGTAGGGGAGGAGGGCAAGAGACCCAGTACTTC
cdr3_aa: CASSRGGGQETQYF
v_call: TRBV6-5
clone_size: -
j_call: TRBJ2-5
d_call: -

cdr3_nt: TGTGCCAGCAGCCAAGACGACTCTGGAAACACCATATATTTT
cdr3_aa: CASSQDDSGNTIYF
v_call: TRBV3-1
clone_size: -
j_call: TRBJ1-3
d_call: -

cdr3_nt: TGTGCCAGCAGCTTAGCCACAGCACCCTATGGCTACACCTTC
cdr3_aa: CASSLATAPYGYTF
v_call: TRBV7-2
clone_size: -
j_call: TRBJ1-2
d_call: -

cdr3_nt: TGCGCCAGCAGCTCTCCAGCGGGAGCTCTCACAGATACGCAGTATTTT
cdr3_aa: CASSSPAGALTDTQYF
v_call: TRBV5-1
clone_size: once
j_call: TRBJ2-3
d_call: TRBD2

cdr3_nt: TGTGCCAGCAGCTTGTTTGGCACTCCCCAATCTTACAATGAGCAGTTCTTC
cdr3_aa: CASSLFGTPQSYNEQFF
v_call: TRBV5-4
clone_size: -
j_call: TRBJ2-1
d_call: -

cdr3_nt: TGTGCCAGCAGCCAAGTGGGCTACGAGCAGTACTTC
cdr3_aa: CASSQVGYEQYF
v_call: TRBV4-2
clone_size: -
j_call: TRBJ2-7
d_call: -

cdr3_nt: TGTGCCATCAAAGGCGGCCCCCAAGAGACCCAGTACTTC
cdr3_aa: CAIKGGPQETQYF
v_call: TRBV10-3
clone_size: once
j_call: TRBJ2-5
d_call: -

cdr3_nt: TGTGCCAGCAGCGTAGGCGGACTCACCACAGATACGCAGTATTTT
cdr3_aa: CASSVGGLTTDTQYF
v_call: TRBV9
clone_size: -
j_call: TRBJ2-3
d_call: -

cdr3_nt: TGTGCCAGTAGTACGGACGGGTACCAAGAGACCCAGTACTTC
cdr3_aa: CASSTDGYQETQYF
v_call: TRBV19
clone_size: -
j_call: TRBJ2-5
d_call: -